This T cell receptor beta chain was captured by sequencing in a study of technical replicates of blood from several donors (dated by TCRdb to the late 2010s). Library preparation was by the immunoSEQ multiplex PCR assay. TCRdb obtained this table from immuneACCESS and retained in-frame rearrangements with V and J assigned. These tables miss some clones; where compared with another copy, unresolved V genes account for less than half of the shortfall, and the remainder is unexplained. This sample holds about 56,000 clones; around 95% were observed only once. The ten biggest clones cover around 4.4% of the sample. Concerning this clone: It lacks a known antigen. The record has no base qualities; no much larger clone is one base away.

V trim: 1 base; J trim: 5 bases; unmatched bases: 8. CDR1 SEHNR and CDR2 FQNEAQ were looked up in the germline V gene (reference sequence). Spanning cysteine to phenylalanine, the CDR3 consists of 16 amino acids. Only the CDR3 portion is preserved as DNA: 48 bases, with reading frame beginning at the first base. The receptor was isolated from a human donor in good health. Some clones in this sample may be carry-over from other donors' samples. The chain employs TRBV7-9 and TRBJ1-2, with TRBD1 matching 9 junction bases. Sequencing input: PBMCs. The CDR3 region reads CASSLESLGTGYGYTF. In nucleotides, the sequence is TGTGCCAGCAGCTTAGAATCCCTGGGGACAGGGTATGGCTACACCTTC.